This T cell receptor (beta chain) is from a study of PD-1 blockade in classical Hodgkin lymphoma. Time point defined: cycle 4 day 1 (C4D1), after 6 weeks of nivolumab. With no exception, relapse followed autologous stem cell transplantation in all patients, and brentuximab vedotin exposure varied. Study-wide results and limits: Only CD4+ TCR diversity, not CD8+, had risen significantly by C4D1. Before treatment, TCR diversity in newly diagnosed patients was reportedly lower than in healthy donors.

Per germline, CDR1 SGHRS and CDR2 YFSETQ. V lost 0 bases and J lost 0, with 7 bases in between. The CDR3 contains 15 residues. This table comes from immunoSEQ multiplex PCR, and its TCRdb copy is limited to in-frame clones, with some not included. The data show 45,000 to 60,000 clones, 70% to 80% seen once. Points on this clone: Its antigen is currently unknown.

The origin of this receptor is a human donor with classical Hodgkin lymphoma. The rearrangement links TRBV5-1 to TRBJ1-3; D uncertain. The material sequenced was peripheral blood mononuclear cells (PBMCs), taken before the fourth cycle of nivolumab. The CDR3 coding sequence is TGCGCCAGCAGCTTGGCACTCAGCTCTGGAAACACCATATATTTT. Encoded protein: CASSLALSSGNTIYF.